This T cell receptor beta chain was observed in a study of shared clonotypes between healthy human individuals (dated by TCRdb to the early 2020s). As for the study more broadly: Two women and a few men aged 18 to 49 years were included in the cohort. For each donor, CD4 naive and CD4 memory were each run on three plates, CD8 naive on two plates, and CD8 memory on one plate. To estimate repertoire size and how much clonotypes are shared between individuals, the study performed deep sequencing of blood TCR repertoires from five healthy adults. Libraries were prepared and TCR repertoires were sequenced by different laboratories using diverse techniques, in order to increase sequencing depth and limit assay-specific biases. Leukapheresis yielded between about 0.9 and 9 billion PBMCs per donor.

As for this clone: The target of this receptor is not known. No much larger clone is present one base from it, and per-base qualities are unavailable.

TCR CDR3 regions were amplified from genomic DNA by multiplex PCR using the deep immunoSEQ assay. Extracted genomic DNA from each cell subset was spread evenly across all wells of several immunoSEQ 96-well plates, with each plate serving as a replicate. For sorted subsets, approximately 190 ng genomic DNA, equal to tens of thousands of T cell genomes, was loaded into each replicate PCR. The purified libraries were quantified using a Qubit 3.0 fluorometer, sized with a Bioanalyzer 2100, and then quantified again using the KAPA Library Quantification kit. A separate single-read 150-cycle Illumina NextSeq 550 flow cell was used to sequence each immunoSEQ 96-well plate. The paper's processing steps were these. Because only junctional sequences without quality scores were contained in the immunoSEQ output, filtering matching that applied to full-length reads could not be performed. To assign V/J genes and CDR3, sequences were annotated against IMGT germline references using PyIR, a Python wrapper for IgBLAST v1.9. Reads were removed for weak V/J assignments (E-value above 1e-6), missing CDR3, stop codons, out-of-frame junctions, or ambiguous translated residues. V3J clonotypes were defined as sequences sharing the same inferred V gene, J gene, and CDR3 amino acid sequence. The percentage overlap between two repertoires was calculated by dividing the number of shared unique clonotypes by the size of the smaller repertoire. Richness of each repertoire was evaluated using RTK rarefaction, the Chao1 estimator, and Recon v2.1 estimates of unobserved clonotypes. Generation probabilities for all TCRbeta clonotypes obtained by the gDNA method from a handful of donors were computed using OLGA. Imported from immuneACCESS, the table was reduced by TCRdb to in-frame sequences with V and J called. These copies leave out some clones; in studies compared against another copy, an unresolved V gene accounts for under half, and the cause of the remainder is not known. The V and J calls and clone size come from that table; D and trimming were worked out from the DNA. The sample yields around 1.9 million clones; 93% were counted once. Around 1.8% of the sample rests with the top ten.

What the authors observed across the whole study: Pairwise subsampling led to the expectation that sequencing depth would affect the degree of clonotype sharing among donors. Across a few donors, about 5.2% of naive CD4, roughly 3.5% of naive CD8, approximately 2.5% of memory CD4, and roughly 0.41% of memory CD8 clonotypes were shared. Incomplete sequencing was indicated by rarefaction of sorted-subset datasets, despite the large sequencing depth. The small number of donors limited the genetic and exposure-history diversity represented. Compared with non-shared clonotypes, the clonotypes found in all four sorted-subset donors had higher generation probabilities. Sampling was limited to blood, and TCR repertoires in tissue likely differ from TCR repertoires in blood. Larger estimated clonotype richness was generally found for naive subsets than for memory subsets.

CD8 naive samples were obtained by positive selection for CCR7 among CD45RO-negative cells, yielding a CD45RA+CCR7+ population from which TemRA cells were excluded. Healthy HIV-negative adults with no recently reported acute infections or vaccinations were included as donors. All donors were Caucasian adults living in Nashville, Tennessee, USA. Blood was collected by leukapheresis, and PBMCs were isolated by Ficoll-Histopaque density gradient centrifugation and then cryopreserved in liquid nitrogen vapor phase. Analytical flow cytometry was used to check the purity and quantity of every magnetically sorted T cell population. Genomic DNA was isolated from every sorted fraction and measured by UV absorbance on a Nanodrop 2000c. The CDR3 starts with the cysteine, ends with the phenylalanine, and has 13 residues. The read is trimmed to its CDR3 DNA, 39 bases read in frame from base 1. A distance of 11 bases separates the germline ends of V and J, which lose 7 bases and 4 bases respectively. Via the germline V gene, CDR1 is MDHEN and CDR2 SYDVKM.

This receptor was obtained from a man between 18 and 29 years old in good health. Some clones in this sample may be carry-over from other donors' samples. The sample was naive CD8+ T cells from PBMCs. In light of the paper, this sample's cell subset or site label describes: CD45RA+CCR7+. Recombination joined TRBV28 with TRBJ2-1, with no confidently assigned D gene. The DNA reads TGTGCCAGCACTGGAGACGGGTACAATGAGCAGTTCTTC. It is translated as CASTGDGYNEQFF.